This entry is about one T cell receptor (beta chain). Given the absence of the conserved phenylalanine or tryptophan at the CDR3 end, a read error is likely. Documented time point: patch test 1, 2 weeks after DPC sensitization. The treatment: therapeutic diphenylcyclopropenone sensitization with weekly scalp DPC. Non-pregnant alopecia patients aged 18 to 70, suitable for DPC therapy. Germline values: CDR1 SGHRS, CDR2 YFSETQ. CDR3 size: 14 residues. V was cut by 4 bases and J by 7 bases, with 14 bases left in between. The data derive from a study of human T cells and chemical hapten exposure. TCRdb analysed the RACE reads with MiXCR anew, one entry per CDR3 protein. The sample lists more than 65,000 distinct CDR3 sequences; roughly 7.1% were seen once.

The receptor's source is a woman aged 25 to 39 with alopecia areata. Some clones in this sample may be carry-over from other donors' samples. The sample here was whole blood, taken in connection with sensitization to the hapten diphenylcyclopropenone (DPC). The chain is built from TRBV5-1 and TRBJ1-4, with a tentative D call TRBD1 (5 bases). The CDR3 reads CASSAGWGSEKLFL. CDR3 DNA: TGCGCCAGCAGCGCAGGGTGGGGCAGTGAAAAACTGTTTCTT.